This is a list of T cell receptor beta chains from one sample in a study of T cell repertoires in cytomegalovirus infection. Their antigens are not known. TCRdb called the reads again in MiXCR, with one record for every CDR3 protein. Among 110,000 to 150,000 distinct CDR3 sequences listed, around 30% were seen once. The input for sequencing was CD8+ T cells from cultured PBMCs, taken from culture after CMV antigen stimulation. These receptors all come from a human donor in good health (CMV status not recorded). Some clones in this sample may be carry-over from other donors' samples. The CDR3 runs from the conserved cysteine through the conserved F or W. Fields, in order: J gene, V gene, CDR3 protein.

J: TRBJ2-3
V: TRBV11-2
CDR3: CASSSDSNADTQYF

J: TRBJ1-2
V: TRBV7-3
CDR3: CASSMSGNYGYTF

J: TRBJ1-1
V: TRBV19
CDR3: CASSISINTEAFF

J: TRBJ1-2
V: TRBV7-2
CDR3: CASSLALAGERGYTF

J: TRBJ2-1
V: TRBV4-1
CDR3: CASSPTPRDRQFF

J: TRBJ1-1
V: TRBV6-2/TRBV6-3
CDR3: CASSPAESEAFF

J: TRBJ2-4
V: TRBV20-1
CDR3: CSASLDGKNIQYF

J: TRBJ1-2
V: TRBV6-2/TRBV6-3
CDR3: CASSYSGFDGYTF

J: TRBJ1-5
V: TRBV6-1
CDR3: CASRSGTNQPQHF

J: TRBJ2-5
V: TRBV6-5
CDR3: CATTRGAGETQYF

J: TRBJ2-5
V: TRBV24-1
CDR3: CATSDSNSLETQYF

J: TRBJ2-3
V: TRBV5-6
CDR3: CASGADTQYF

J: TRBJ2-2
V: TRBV7-9
CDR3: CASSSEGQGRFGELFF

J: TRBJ2-7
V: TRBV19
CDR3: CASSIKTLSYEQYF

J: TRBJ2-3
V: TRBV2
CDR3: CASSGPWGGAADTQYF

J: TRBJ2-7
V: TRBV7-2
CDR3: CASSLEVYLEQYF

J: TRBJ2-7
V: TRBV7-2
CDR3: CASSWTSGGSYEQYF

J: TRBJ2-7
V: TRBV7-8
CDR3: CASSLPIAGPSSYEQYF

J: TRBJ2-5
V: TRBV7-3
CDR3: CASNPGTGASWETQYF

J: TRBJ2-7
V: TRBV4-1
CDR3: CASSLGTSGHEQYF

J: TRBJ1-5
V: TRBV7-8
CDR3: CASSAQGGQPQHF

J: TRBJ1-1
V: TRBV27
CDR3: CASSLTGVGGTEAFF

J: TRBJ2-1
V: TRBV6-5
CDR3: CASSPTSGTLDEQFF

J: TRBJ1-6
V: TRBV11-2
CDR3: CASSAGTGGSPLHF

J: TRBJ2-5
V: TRBV12-3/TRBV12-4
CDR3: CASSLDSGVTQYF

J: TRBJ2-1
V: TRBV20-1
CDR3: CSARDGQVVDEQFF

J: TRBJ2-5
V: TRBV20-1
CDR3: CSARPRASGQETQYF

J: TRBJ1-1
V: TRBV6-1
CDR3: CASRGTGITEAFF

J: TRBJ1-5
V: TRBV4-1
CDR3: CASSQNIDQPQHF

J: TRBJ2-7
V: TRBV7-6
CDR3: CASSILQGSHEQYF

J: TRBJ2-3
V: TRBV3-1
CDR3: CASSQGGPAQYF

J: TRBJ2-1
V: TRBV27
CDR3: CASSLDVDNEQFF

J: TRBJ1-6
V: TRBV27
CDR3: CASSMTGDYDSPLHF